This TCR beta chain derives from a study of regulatory T cells in long-lasting Graves disease. Study-level background: Newly diagnosed Graves' patients had under 3 months of antithyroid drugs.

This clonotype has more than one count but fewer than ten. As for time point: newly diagnosed GD, antithyroid drugs for less than 3 months. After RNA was extracted from PBMCs, the TCR library was made from it. For TCR beta, libraries came from iRepertoire HTBI primers and Arm-PCR of CDR3 regions. TCRdb analysed the multiplex PCR reads with MiXCR anew, one entry per CDR3 protein. The data contain around 250,000 distinct CDR3 sequences, 20% of them singletons. Sequences were derived from peripheral blood mononuclear cells (PBMCs), sampled at new diagnosis, from a patient treated with antithyroid drugs. This clonotype was sampled from a female donor with Graves disease.

CDR3 in amino acids: CASRAWRDNEKLFF. CDR3 nucleotides: TGTGCCAGCAGGGCTTGGCGGGATAATGAAAAACTGTTTTTT. The chain uses TRBV12-3 or TRBV12-4 and TRBJ1-4; D unresolved. The CDR3 extends over 14 amino acids. Trimming shortened V by 6 bases and J by 4 bases, and 12 bases separated the two germline ends.